This T cell receptor (beta chain) is from a study of T cell repertoires in cytomegalovirus infection. Study at large: Public TCR beta signature analysis indicated the presence of both CMV infection and matching HLA type.

V lost 4 bases to trimming and J lost 0 bases; unmatched junction nucleotides: 6. From germline, CDR1 is SGHVS and CDR2 FQNEAQ. The CDR3 is made up of 16 amino acids. In this sample, this clonotype turned up many times. Its antigen is not identified. Study-wide points: Identification of carriers of CMV plus the relevant HLA was performed using cumulative public TCR beta family frequency. What dominated the ex vivo response were HLA-C-restricted CMV-specific TCR beta clonotypes.

Each CDR3 protein is one row after TCRdb ran MiXCR on the reads. This table holds about 130,000 distinct CDR3 sequences, approximately 9.2% found once. Sequencing input: PBMCs. The sequence came from a human donor in good health (CMV status not recorded). Some clones in this sample may be carry-over from other donors' samples. The chain uses TRBV7-8 and TRBJ2-3; 8 bases are a match to TRBD2. The CDR3 DNA reads as TGTGCCAGCAGCTGGTCTAGCGGGCCTAGCACAGATACGCAGTATTTT. Amino acids: CASSWSSGPSTDTQYF.